The T cell receptor beta chain described here comes from a study of cytomegalovirus exposure and HLA in healthy donors. A multiplex PCR was run with 60 Vbeta primers and 13 Jbeta primers. Some clones are missing from TCRdb's copy, which holds only in-frame ones; the method was immunoSEQ multiplex PCR. The table lists 97,000 or so clones, about 81% of them singletons. This clone was observed a few times. Its antigen is currently unknown. The study's findings and limits: The study flagged roughly 160 TCR beta chains as cytomegalovirus-associated. Later analysis placed DRB1 highest and HLA-C lowest in TCR association rates, which differed by HLA locus. Most CMV-associated TCR beta chains were later found to appear HLA-restricted. For TCR beta chains, V- and J-gene trimming was later linked to a missense DCLRE1C variant.

Sample: PBMCs. The receptor's source is a man aged 40-49 years in good health and CMV-seronegative.

The CDR3 region is CASRGGGAGANVLTF. The CDR3 nucleotides are TGTGCCAGCAGGGGAGGGGGTGCCGGGGCCAACGTCCTGACTTTC. The rearrangement joins TRBV5-4 to TRBJ2-6, with TRBD2 as a possible D gene (7 bases). CDR1 is SGHNT and CDR2 is YYREEE in the germline V gene (reference sequence). Trimming pared 5 bases from V and 4 bases from J, leaving 13 bases between. The CDR3 has 15 residues.